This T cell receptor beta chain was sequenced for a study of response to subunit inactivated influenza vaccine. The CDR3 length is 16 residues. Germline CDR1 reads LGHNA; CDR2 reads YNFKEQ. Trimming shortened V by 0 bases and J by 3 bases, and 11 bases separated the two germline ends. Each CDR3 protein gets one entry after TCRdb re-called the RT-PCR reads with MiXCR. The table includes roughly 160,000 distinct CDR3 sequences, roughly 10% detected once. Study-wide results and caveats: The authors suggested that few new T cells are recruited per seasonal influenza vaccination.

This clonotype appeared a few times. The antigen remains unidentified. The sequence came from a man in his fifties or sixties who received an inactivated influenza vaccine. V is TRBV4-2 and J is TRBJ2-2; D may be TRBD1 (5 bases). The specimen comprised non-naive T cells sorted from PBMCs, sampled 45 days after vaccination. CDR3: CASSQDSAGHTGELFF. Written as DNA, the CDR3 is TGTGCCAGCAGCCAAGATTCGGCAGGGCACACCGGGGAGCTGTTTTTT.